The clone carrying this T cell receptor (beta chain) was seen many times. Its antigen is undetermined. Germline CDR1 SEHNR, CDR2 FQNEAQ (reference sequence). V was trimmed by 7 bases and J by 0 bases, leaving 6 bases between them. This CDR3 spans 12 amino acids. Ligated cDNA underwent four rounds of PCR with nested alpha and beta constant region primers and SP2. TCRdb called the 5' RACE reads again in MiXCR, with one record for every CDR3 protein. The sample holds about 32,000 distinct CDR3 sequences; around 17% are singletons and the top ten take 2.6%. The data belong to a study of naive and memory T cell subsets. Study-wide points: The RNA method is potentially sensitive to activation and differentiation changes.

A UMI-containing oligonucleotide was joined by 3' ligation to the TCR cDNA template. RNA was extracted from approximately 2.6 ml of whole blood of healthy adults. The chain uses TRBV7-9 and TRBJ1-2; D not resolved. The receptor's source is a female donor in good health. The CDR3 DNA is TGTGCCAGCATCTCAGCTAACTATGGCTACACCTTC. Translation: CASISANYGYTF.